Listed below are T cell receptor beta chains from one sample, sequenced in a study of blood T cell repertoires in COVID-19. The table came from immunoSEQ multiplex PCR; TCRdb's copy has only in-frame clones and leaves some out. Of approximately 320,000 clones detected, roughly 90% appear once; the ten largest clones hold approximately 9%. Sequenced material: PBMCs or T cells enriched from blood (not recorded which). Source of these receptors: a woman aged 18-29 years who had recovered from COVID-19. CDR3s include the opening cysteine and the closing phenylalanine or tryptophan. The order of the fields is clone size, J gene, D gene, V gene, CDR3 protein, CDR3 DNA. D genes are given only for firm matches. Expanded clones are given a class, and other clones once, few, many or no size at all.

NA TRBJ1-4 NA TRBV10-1 CASSGVDEKLFF TGCGCCAGCTCAGGGGTTGATGAAAAACTGTTTTTT
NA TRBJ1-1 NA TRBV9 CASSVDPQNTEAFF TGTGCCAGCAGCGTAGATCCCCAGAACACTGAAGCTTTCTTT
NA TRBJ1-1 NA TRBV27 CASSLFRNTEAFF TGTGCCAGCAGTTTATTCCGTAACACTGAAGCTTTCTTT
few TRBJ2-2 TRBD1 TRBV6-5 CASSRTGRELFF TGTGCCAGCAGCAGGACAGGGCGGGAGCTGTTTTTT
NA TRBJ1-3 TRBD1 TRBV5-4 CASTEGQGDTIYF TGTGCCAGCACCGAGGGACAGGGAGACACCATATATTTT
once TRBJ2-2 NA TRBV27 CASSFPSSGELFF TGTGCCAGCAGTTTCCCTTCCTCCGGGGAGCTGTTTTTT
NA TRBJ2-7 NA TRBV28 CASSLRGLEQYF TGTGCCAGCAGTTTGCGAGGACTCGAGCAGTACTTC
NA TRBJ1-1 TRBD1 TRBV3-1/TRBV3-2 CASSQERVKAGGAFF TGTGCCAGCAGCCAAGAACGCGTCAAGGCAGGGGGAGCTTTCTTT
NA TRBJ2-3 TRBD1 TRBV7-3 CASSLTGTEADTQYF TGTGCCAGCAGCTTAACCGGGACAGAGGCAGATACGCAGTATTTT
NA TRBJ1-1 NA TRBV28 CASRTQGDTEAFF TGTGCCAGCAGGACACAGGGTGACACTGAAGCTTTCTTT
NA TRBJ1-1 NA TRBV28 CASSLPAYRDTEAFF TGTGCCAGCAGTTTACCCGCGTATCGGGACACTGAAGCTTTCTTT
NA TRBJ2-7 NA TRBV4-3 CASSQGRGGTYEQYF TGCGCCAGCAGCCAAGGAAGGGGGGGGACCTACGAGCAGTACTTC
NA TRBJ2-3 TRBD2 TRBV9 CASSAGRTSGYTDTQYF TGTGCCAGCAGCGCGGGACGGACTAGCGGGTACACAGATACGCAGTATTTT
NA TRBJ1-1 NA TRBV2 CASSELEGGTEAFF TGTGCCAGCAGTGAACTTGAGGGAGGGACTGAAGCTTTCTTT
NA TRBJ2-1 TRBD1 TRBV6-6 CASSYVPGGSYNEQFF TGTGCCAGCAGTTACGTTCCAGGGGGATCCTACAATGAGCAGTTCTTC
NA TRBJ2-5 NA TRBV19 CASSRTAKMGPETQYF TGTGCCAGTAGTAGGACAGCTAAGATGGGTCCAGAGACCCAGTACTTC
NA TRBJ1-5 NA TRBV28 CASSDLQAIQPQHF TGTGCCAGCAGTGACTTACAGGCGATTCAGCCCCAGCATTTT
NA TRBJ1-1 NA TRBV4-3 CASSQGGSTEAFF TGCGCCAGCAGCCAAGGAGGGTCCACTGAAGCTTTCTTT
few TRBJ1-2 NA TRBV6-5 CASTHMETNYGYTF TGTGCCAGCACCCACATGGAGACCAACTATGGCTACACCTTC
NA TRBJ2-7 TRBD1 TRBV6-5 CASRHRGRINEQYF TGTGCCAGCAGACACAGGGGGCGAATAAACGAGCAGTACTTC
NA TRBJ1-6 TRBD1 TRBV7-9 CASSSGTGAFLLHF TGTGCCAGCAGCTCCGGGACAGGGGCTTTCCTGCTCCACTTT
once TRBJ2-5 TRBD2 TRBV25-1 CASSPQAGGGETQYF TGTGCCAGCAGTCCCCAAGCGGGAGGTGGAGAGACCCAGTACTTC
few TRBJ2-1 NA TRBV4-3 CASSQVPETASGEQFF TGCGCCAGCAGCCAAGTCCCTGAGACGGCGAGCGGTGAGCAGTTCTTC
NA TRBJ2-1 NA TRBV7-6 CASSLERGNEQFF TGTGCCAGCAGCTTAGAGCGTGGGAATGAGCAGTTCTTC
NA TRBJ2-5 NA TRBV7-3 CASGPTGAHQETQYF TGTGCCAGCGGCCCGACAGGAGCCCACCAAGAGACCCAGTACTTC
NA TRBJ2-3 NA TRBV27 CASSLMGADTQYF TGTGCCAGCAGTTTAATGGGCGCAGATACGCAGTATTTT
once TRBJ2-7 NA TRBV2 CASTLTASYEQYF TGTGCCAGCACCCTGACAGCTTCCTACGAGCAGTACTTC
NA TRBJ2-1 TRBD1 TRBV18 CASSPPDRGKGDEQFF TGTGCCAGCTCACCACCCGACAGGGGAAAGGGGGATGAGCAGTTCTTC
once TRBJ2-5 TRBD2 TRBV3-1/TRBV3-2 CASSHPFEPKAGAWETQYF TGTGCCAGCAGCCACCCATTCGAACCGAAGGCGGGAGCGTGGGAGACCCAGTACTTC
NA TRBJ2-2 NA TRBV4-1 CASSHTRDPGELFF TGCGCCAGCAGCCATACCAGGGATCCCGGGGAGCTGTTTTTT
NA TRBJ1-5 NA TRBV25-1 CASSDSGYQPQHF TGTGCCAGCAGTGATTCCGGGTATCAGCCCCAGCATTTT
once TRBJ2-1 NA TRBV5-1 CASSLARGNEQFF TGCGCCAGCAGCTTGGCCAGGGGCAATGAGCAGTTCTTC
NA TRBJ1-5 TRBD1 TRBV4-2 CASSQDVGTGGNQPQHF TGTGCCAGCAGCCAAGATGTGGGGACAGGGGGCAATCAGCCCCAGCATTTT
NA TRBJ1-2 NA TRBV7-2 CASSLSVDSNYGYTF TGTGCCAGCAGCTTAAGCGTCGACAGTAACTATGGCTACACCTTC
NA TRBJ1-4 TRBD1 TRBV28 CASSGDRGWEKLFF TGTGCCAGCAGTGGGGACAGGGGCTGGGAAAAACTGTTTTTT
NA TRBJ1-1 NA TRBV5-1 CASSSGRTASNTEAFF TGCGCCAGCAGCTCGGGCCGGACAGCCTCGAACACTGAAGCTTTCTTT
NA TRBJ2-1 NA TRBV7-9 CASSRNFLGNEQFF TGTGCCAGCAGCCGAAATTTCCTCGGTAATGAGCAGTTCTTC
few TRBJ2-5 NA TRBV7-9 CASSLSAGRGETQYF TGTGCCAGCAGCTTATCGGCAGGGCGTGGGGAGACCCAGTACTTC
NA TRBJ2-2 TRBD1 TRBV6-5 CASRRQGSTGELFF TGTGCCAGCAGACGACAGGGGTCCACCGGGGAGCTGTTTTTT